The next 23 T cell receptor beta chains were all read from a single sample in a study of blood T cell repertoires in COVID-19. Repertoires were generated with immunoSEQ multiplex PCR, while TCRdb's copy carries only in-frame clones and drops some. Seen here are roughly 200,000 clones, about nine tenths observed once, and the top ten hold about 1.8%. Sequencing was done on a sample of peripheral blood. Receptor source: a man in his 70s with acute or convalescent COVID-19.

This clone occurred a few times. The CDR3 is CASSQEGLAGLNEQFF. The CDR3 nucleotides are TGCGCCAGCAGCCAAGAAGGACTAGCGGGTCTCAATGAGCAGTTCTTC. The J gene is TRBJ2-1, the V gene TRBV4-1, with 11 positions matching TRBD2. The V segment lost 0 bases and the J segment 6 bases; nucleotides outside the gene matches: 4. From germline, CDR1 is MGHRA and CDR2 YSYEKL. The CDR3 runs 16 residues.

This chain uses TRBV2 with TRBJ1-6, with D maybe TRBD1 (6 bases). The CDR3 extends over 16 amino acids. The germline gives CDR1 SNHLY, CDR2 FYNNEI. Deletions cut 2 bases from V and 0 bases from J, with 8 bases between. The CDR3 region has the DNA TGTGCCAGCAGTGAAACACAGGGCTCCTATAATTCACCCCTCCACTTT. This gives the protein CASSETQGSYNSPLHF.

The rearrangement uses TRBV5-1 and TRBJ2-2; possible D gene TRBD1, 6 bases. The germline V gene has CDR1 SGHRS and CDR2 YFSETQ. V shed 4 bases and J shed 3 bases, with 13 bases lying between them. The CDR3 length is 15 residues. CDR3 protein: CASSLLGADTGELFF. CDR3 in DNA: TGCGCCAGCAGCCTCTTGGGGGCAGACACCGGGGAGCTGTTTTTT.

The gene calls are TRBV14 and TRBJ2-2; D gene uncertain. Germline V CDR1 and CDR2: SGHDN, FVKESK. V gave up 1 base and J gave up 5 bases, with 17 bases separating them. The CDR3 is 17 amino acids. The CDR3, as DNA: TGTGCCAGCAGCCAAGTGGCGCGGCGGCAGCCGACCGGGGAGCTGTTTTTT. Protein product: CASSQVARRQPTGELFF. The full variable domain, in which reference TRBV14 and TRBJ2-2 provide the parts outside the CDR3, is EAGVTQFPSHSVIEKGQTVTLRCDPISGHDNLYWYRRVMGKEIKFLLHFVKESKQDESGMPNNRFLAERTGGTYSTLKVQPAELEDSGVYFCASSQVARRQPTGELFFGEGSRLTVL.

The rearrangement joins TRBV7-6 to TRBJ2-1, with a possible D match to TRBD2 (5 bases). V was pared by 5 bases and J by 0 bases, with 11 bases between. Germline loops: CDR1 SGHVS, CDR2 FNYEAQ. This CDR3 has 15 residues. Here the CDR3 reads CASSRGLLSYNEQFF. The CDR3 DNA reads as TGTGCCAGCAGCCGCGGACTGCTCTCCTACAATGAGCAGTTCTTC.

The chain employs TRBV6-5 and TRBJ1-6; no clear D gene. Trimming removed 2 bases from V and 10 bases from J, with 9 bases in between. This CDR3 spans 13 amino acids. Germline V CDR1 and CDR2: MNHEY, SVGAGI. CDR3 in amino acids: CASSYGLGSPLHF. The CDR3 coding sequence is TGTGCCAGCAGTTACGGGTTGGGCTCACCCCTCCACTTT.

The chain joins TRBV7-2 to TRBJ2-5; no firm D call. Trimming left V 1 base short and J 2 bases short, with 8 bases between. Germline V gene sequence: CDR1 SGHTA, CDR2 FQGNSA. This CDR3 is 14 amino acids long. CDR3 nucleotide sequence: TGTGCCAGCAGCTTAGTGGCGGAACAAGAGACCCAGTACTTC. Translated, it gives CASSLVAEQETQYF.

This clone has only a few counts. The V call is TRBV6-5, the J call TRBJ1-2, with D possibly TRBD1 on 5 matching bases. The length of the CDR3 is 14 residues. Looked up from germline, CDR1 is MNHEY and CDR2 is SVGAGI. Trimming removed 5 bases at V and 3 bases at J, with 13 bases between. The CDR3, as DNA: TGTGCCAGCAGTACAGGTCTGGTCGACTATGGCTACACCTTC. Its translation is CASSTGLVDYGYTF.

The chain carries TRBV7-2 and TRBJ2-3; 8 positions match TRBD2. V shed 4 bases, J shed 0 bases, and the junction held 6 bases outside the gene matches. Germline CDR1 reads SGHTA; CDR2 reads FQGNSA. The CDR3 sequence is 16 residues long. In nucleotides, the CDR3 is TGTGCCAGCAGCTCCGATAGCGGGGTTAGCACAGATACGCAGTATTTT. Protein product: CASSSDSGVSTDTQYF.

For the CDR3, the DNA is TGCGCCAGCAGCCAGGACAGGGGGAGGACTGAAGCTTTCTTT. It codes for CASSQDRGRTEAFF. The chain has TRBV4-1 and TRBJ1-1; 10 nucleotides align to TRBD1. The CDR3 length is 14 residues. Germline V gives CDR1 MGHRA, CDR2 YSYEKL. V shed 3 bases and J 5 bases; nucleotides not matched to a gene: 3.

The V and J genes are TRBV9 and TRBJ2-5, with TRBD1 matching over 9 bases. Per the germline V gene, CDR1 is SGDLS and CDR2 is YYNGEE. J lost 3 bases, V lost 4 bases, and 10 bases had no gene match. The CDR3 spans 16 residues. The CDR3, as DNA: TGTGCCAGCAGCACCCGCCCAGGGACAGGGAAAGAGACCCAGTACTTC. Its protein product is CASSTRPGTGKETQYF.

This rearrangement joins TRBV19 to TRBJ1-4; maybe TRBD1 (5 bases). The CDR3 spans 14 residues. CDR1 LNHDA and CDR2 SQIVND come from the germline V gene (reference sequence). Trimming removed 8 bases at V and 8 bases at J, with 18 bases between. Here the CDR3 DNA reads TGTGCCAGTGGCATCCAGGGAGGACGCGAAAAACTGTTTTTT. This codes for CASGIQGGREKLFF.

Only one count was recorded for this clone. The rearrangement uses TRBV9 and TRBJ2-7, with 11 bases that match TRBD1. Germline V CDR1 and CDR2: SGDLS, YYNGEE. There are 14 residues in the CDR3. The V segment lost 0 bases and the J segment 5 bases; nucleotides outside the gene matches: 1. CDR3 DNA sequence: TGTGCCAGCAGCGTAGGGGACAGGGGGGACGAGCAGTACTTC. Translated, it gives CASSVGDRGDEQYF. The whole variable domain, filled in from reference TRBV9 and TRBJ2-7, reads DSGVTQTPKHLITATGQRVTLRCSPRSGDLSVYWYQQSLDQGLQFLIQYYNGEERAKGNILERFSAQQFPDLHSELNLSSLELGDSALYFCASSVGDRGDEQYFGPGTRLTVT.

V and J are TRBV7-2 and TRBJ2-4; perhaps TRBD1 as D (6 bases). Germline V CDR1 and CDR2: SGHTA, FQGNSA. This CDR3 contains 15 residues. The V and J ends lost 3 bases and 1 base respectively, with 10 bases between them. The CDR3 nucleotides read TGTGCCAGCAGCTTGCCAGGGGTGGCCAAAAACATTCAGTACTTC. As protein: CASSLPGVAKNIQYF.

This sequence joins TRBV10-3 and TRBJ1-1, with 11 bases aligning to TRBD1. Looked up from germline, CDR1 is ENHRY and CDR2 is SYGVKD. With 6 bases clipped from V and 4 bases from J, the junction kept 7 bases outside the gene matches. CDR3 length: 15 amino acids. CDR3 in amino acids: CAISGTGGFGTEAFF. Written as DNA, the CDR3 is TGTGCCATCAGCGGGACAGGGGGATTCGGCACTGAAGCTTTCTTT.

The CDR3 region has the DNA TGTGCCATCAGTGAGTCCGGCCAGGGCGCCTCTCAGCATTTT. Residues: CAISESGQGASQHF. The rearrangement uses TRBV10-3 and TRBJ1-5; D may be TRBD1 (5 bases). Per the germline V gene, CDR1 is ENHRY and CDR2 is SYGVKD. The CDR3 extends over 14 amino acids. V gave up 0 bases and J gave up 13 bases, with 16 bases separating them.

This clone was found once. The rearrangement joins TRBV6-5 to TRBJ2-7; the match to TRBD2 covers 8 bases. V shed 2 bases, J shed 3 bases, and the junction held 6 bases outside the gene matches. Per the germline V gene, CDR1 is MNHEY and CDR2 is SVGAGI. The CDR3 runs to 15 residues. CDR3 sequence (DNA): TGTGCCAGCAGTTACGGGTTGACTAGCGTCTACGAGCAGTACTTC. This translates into CASSYGLTSVYEQYF.

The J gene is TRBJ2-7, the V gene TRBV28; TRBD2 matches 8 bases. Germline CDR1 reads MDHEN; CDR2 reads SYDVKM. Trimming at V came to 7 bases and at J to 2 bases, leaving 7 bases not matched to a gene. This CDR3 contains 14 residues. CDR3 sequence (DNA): TGTGCCAGCACAGCTAGCGGGCCTGCCTACGAGCAGTACTTC. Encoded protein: CASTASGPAYEQYF. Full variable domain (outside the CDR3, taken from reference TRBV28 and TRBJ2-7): DVKVTQSSRYLVKRTGEKVFLECVQDMDHENMFWYRQDPGLGLRLIYFSYDVKMKEKGDIPEGYSVSREKKERFSLILESASTNQTSMYLCASTASGPAYEQYFGPGTRLTVT.

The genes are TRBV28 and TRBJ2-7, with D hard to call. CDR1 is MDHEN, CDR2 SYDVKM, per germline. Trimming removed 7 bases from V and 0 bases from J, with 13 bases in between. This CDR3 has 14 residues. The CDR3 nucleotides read TGTGCCAGCACCCTCGGTTGGAGCTCCTACGAGCAGTACTTC. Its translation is CASTLGWSSYEQYF.

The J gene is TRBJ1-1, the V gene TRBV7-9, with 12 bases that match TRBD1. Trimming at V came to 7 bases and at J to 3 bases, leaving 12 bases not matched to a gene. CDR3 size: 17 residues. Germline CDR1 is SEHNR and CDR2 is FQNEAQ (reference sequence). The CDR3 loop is CASTDPRGTGGYTEAFF. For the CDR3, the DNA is TGTGCCAGCACCGATCCCCGTGGGACAGGGGGCTACACTGAAGCTTTCTTT.

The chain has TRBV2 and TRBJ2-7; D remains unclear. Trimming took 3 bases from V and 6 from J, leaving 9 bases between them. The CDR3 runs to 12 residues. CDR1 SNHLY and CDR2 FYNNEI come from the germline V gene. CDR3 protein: CASSDGPAEQYF. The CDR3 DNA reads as TGTGCCAGCAGTGACGGTCCCGCCGAGCAGTACTTC. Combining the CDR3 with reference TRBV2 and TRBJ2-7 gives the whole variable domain EPEVTQTPSHQVTQMGQEVILRCVPISNHLYFYWYRQILGQKVEFLVSFYNNEISEKSEIFDDQFSVERPDGSNFTLKIRSTKLEDSAMYFCASSDGPAEQYFGPGTRLTVT.

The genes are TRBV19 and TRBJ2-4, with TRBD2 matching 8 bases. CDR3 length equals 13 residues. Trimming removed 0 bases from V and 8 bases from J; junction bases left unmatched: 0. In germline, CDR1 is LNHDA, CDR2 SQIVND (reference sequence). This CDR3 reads CASSIDSGDIQYF. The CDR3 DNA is TGTGCCAGTAGTATAGATAGCGGGGACATTCAGTACTTC.

CDR3 nucleotides: TGTGCCAGCAGCCGATCCACTAGCTCCTACAATGAGCAGTTCTTC. It translates to CASSRSTSSYNEQFF. The chain is built from TRBV27 and TRBJ2-1; D may be TRBD2 (5 bases). Germline V gene data show CDR1 as MNHEY and CDR2 as SMNVEV (reference sequence). This CDR3 is built from 15 residues. Trimming cost V 6 bases and J 0 bases, with 12 bases left between them.